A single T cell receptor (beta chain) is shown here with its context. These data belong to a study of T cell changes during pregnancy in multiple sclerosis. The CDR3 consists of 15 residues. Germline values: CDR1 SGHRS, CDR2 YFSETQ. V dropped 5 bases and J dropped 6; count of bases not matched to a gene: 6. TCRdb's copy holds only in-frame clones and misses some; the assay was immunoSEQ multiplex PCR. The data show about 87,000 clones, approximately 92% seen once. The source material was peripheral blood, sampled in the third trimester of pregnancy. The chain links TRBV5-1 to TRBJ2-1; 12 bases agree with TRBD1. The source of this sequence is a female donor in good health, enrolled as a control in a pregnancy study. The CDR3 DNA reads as TGCGCCAGCAGTTCGGGACAGGGGGCGGGCAATGAGCAGTTCTTC. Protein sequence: CASSSGQGAGNEQFF.